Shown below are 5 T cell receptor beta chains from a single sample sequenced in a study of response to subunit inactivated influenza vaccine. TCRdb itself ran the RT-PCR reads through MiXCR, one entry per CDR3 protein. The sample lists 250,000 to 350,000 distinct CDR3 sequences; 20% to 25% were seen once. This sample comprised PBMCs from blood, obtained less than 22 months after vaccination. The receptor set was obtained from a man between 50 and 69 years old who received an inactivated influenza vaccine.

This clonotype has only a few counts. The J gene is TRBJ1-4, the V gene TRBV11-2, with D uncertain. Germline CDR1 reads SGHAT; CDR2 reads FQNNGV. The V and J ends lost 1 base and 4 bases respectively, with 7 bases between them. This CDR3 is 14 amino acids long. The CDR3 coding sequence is TGTGCCAGCAGCTTAGGACACGATAATGAAAAACTGTTTTTT. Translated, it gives CASSLGHDNEKLFF. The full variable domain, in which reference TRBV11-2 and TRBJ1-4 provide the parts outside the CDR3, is EAGVAQSPRYKIIEKRQSVAFWCNPISGHATLYWYQQILGQGPKLLIQFQNNGVVDDSQLPKDRFSAERLKGVDSTLKIQPAKLEDSAVYLCASSLGHDNEKLFFGSGTQLSVL.

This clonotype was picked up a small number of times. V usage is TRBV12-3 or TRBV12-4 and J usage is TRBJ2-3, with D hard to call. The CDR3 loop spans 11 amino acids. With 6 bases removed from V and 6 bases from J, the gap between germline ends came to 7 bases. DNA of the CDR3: TGTGCCAGCAGAATTCTCGATACGCAGTATTTT. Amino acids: CASRILDTQYF.

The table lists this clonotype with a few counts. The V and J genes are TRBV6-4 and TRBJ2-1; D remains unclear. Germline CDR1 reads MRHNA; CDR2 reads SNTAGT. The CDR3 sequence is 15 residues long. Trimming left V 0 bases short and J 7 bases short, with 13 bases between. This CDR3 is CASSDSYSVVNEQFF. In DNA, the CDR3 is TGTGCCAGCAGTGACTCTTACAGCGTAGTGAATGAGCAGTTCTTC.

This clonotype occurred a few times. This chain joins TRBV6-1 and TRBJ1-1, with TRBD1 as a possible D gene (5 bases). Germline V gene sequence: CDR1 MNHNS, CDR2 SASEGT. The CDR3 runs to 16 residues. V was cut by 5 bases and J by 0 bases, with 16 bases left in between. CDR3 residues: CASSHTMGVVNTEAFF. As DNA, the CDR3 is TGTGCCAGCAGTCATACGATGGGGGTCGTGAACACTGAAGCTTTCTTT.

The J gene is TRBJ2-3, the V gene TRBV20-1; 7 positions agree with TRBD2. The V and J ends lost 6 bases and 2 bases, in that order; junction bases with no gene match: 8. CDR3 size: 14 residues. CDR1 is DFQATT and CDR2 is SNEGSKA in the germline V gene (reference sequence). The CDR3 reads CSAGRREFTDTQYF. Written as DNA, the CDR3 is TGCAGTGCGGGAAGGCGGGAGTTCACAGATACGCAGTATTTT.